The rows below give T cell receptor beta chains drawn from one sample of a study of CD8 T cells in Susac syndrome. TCRdb re-called the immunoSEQ multiplex PCR reads with MiXCR, one entry per CDR3 protein. Of 70,000 to 100,000 distinct CDR3 sequences listed, about 93% were seen once; the top ten hold over 0.25%. The sequencing input was CD8+ T cells from PBMCs. These receptor sequences come from a human donor in good health. CDR3s leave out the opening cysteine and the closing phenylalanine or tryptophan. D genes are given only for firm matches. Some rows mark clone size as missing; the rest say once, few, many or name a class of expanded clone.

v_gene,j_gene,abundance,d_gene,CDR3aa
TRBV14,TRBJ2-7,.,.,ASSQVGVGEQY
TRBV30,TRBJ2-1,.,.,AWSVYNWTRTYNEQF
TRBV3-1,TRBJ2-1,.,TRBD2,ASSHIKGGDPTGEQF
TRBV5-6,TRBJ2-7,.,.,ASSSDWGALEQY
TRBV3-1,TRBJ1-5,.,.,ASSQYTGGNQPQH
TRBV10-3,TRBJ1-1,.,.,AITDEGEAF
TRBV10-3,TRBJ2-3,once,TRBD2,AISEASGDKTTDTQY
TRBV7-9,TRBJ1-1,.,.,ASSLGRETEAF
TRBV2,TRBJ1-1,.,TRBD1,ASSHGTGGPNTEAF
TRBV14,TRBJ2-7,.,.,ASIPDSYEQY
TRBV3-1,TRBJ1-1,.,.,ASSQDYGNTEAF
TRBV27,TRBJ2-4,.,TRBD2,ASSEGTSGLKNIQY
TRBV15,TRBJ2-3,.,.,ATSSLYGDTQY
TRBV29-1,TRBJ2-1,.,TRBD2,SVELLADNEQF
TRBV20-1,TRBJ2-7,.,.,SAQGLIAYEQY
TRBV20-1,TRBJ2-2,few,.,SARDGDSANTGELF
TRBV28,TRBJ1-1,.,.,ASSSYSGGVNTEAF
TRBV7-9,TRBJ2-7,once,.,ASSFAAYEQY
TRBV4-1,TRBJ1-6,.,TRBD1,ASSQGGSTGAPRAPLH
TRBV13,TRBJ1-1,.,.,ASTRGEANTEAF
TRBV7-3,TRBJ2-1,.,.,ASSLSHARYNEQF
TRBV6-1,TRBJ2-1,.,TRBD1,ASSGKGTGVYNEQF
TRBV12-3/TRBV12-4,TRBJ2-1,.,.,ASSNLGEQF
TRBV3-1,TRBJ2-7,.,.,ASSQTGHPFYEQY
TRBV29-1,TRBJ2-7,.,.,SVEAAYEQY
TRBV12-3/TRBV12-4,TRBJ1-5,.,.,ASSFGTGSQPQH
TRBV6-5,TRBJ1-1,once,TRBD1,ASIADREGTEAF
TRBV5-6,TRBJ1-5,.,TRBD1,ASSPGQGVGQPQH
TRBV15,TRBJ2-2,.,.,ATSRGGQPVGGELF
TRBV28,TRBJ1-1,.,.,ATRDTGTEAF
TRBV19,TRBJ2-7,.,TRBD2,ASTPGGPTYEQY
TRBV5-4,TRBJ2-5,.,.,ASSLGSRETQY
TRBV9,TRBJ2-5,.,.,ASSVSGGKRETQY
TRBV4-1,TRBJ2-7,.,TRBD2,ASSQASGRPSYEQY
TRBV5-1,TRBJ2-2,.,.,ASSLATDSTGELF
TRBV2,TRBJ1-1,.,.,ASRSDIDPLGTEAF
TRBV9,TRBJ2-7,.,TRBD2,ASSGNLAGGLEQY
TRBV13,TRBJ2-1,.,TRBD2,ASSSISGGGAEQF
TRBV27,TRBJ2-3,.,TRBD2,ASTWGGGTDTQY
TRBV6-1,TRBJ2-2,.,.,ASKRGEMNTGELF
TRBV9,TRBJ2-2,.,.,ASSVGRGTGELF
TRBV13,TRBJ1-6,.,.,ASSSGQFNSPLH